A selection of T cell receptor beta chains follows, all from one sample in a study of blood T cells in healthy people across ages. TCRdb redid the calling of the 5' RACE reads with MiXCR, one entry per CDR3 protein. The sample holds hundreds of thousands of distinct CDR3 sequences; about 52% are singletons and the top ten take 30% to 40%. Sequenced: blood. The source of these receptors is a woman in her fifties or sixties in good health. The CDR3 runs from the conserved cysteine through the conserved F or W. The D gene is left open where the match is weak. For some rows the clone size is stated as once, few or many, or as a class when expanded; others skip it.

CDR3: CSASQVGDRNTYEQYF
DNA: TGTAGTGCTAGTCAGGTGGGGGACAGAAATACCTACGAGCAGTACTTC
D: TRBD1
J: TRBJ2-7
V: TRBV20-1
size: .

CDR3: CASSLATSGGRGEQYF
DNA: TGCGCCAGCAGCTTGGCCACTAGCGGAGGCCGGGGGGAGCAGTACTTC
D: TRBD2
J: TRBJ2-7
V: TRBV5-1
size: once

CDR3: CASSRTGGVGYGYTF
DNA: TGTGCCAGCAGCCGGACAGGGGGTGTGGGCTATGGCTACACCTTC
D: TRBD1
J: TRBJ1-2
V: TRBV7-2
size: .

CDR3: CSVRRGEDTQYF
DNA: TGCAGCGTTCGTAGGGGGGAAGATACGCAGTATTTT
D: .
J: TRBJ2-3
V: TRBV29-1
size: few

CDR3: CASSSQGGQEKLFF
DNA: TGTGCCAGCAGTTCCCAGGGCGGGCAGGAAAAACTGTTTTTT
D: .
J: TRBJ1-4
V: TRBV27
size: .

CDR3: CASSPEPRQGGYEQYF
DNA: TGCGCCAGCAGCCCCGAACCCAGACAGGGGGGATACGAGCAGTACTTC
D: TRBD1
J: TRBJ2-7
V: TRBV5-1
size: few

CDR3: CASRRAGELFF
DNA: TGTGCCAGCAGGAGGGCCGGGGAGCTGTTTTTT
D: .
J: TRBJ2-2
V: TRBV25-1
size: .

CDR3: CSATPVGEQFF
DNA: TGCAGTGCTACCCCGGTGGGTGAGCAGTTCTTC
D: .
J: TRBJ2-1
V: TRBV20-1
size: few

CDR3: CSARSSGRVLSYNEQFF
DNA: TGCAGTGCTAGATCCAGCGGGAGGGTCCTCTCCTACAATGAGCAGTTCTTC
D: TRBD2
J: TRBJ2-1
V: TRBV20-1
size: few

CDR3: CASSLALYQANTEAFF
DNA: TGTGCCAGCAGCTTAGCGCTATATCAGGCGAACACTGAAGCTTTCTTT
D: .
J: TRBJ1-1
V: TRBV7-8
size: .

CDR3: CASSSTDRGNQPQHF
DNA: TGTGCCAGCAGTTCCACCGACAGGGGAAATCAGCCCCAGCATTTT
D: TRBD1
J: TRBJ1-5
V: TRBV12-3/TRBV12-4
size: .

CDR3: CSVLYPGEAYNEQFF
DNA: TGCAGCGTTCTCTACCCAGGGGAAGCCTACAATGAGCAGTTCTTC
D: .
J: TRBJ2-1
V: TRBV29-1
size: once

CDR3: CASSPEVGQPQHF
DNA: TGTGCCAGCAGCCCAGAAGTCGGTCAGCCCCAGCATTTT
D: .
J: TRBJ1-5
V: TRBV4-2
size: .

CDR3: CASSLMGLAGGRGEQYF
DNA: TGTGCCAGCAGTTTAATGGGACTAGCGGGAGGAAGAGGCGAGCAGTACTTC
D: TRBD2
J: TRBJ2-7
V: TRBV28
size: .

CDR3: CASSSASGRKYEQYF
DNA: TGTGCCAGCAGCTCCGCCTCCGGACGGAAGTACGAGCAGTACTTC
D: .
J: TRBJ2-7
V: TRBV28
size: .

CDR3: CASSLGGTVSYNEQFF
DNA: TGCGCCAGCAGCTTGGGCGGGACTGTCTCCTACAATGAGCAGTTCTTC
D: .
J: TRBJ2-1
V: TRBV5-1
size: .

CDR3: CSVVRGNTEAFF
DNA: TGCAGCGTTGTCAGGGGGAACACTGAAGCTTTCTTT
D: .
J: TRBJ1-1
V: TRBV29-1
size: .

CDR3: CAISQAGFSYNEQFF
DNA: TGTGCCATCAGCCAAGCGGGATTCTCCTACAATGAGCAGTTCTTC
D: TRBD2
J: TRBJ2-1
V: TRBV10-3
size: .

CDR3: CASSQVVSLDPYGYTF
DNA: TGTGCCAGCAGCCAAGTGGTTTCTCTCGACCCCTATGGCTACACCTTC
D: .
J: TRBJ1-2
V: TRBV14
size: .

CDR3: CAWSAETNGYTF
DNA: TGTGCCTGGAGTGCCGAGACAAATGGCTACACCTTC
D: .
J: TRBJ1-2
V: TRBV30
size: few